This T cell receptor beta chain comes out of a study of regulatory T cells in long-lasting Graves disease. Time point indicated: newly diagnosed GD, antithyroid drugs for less than 3 months. With RNA extracted from PBMCs as input, the TCR library was made. The patient group derived from an endocrinology department in Xi'an, China. J gave up 7 bases and V 7 bases, and 10 bases lay outside the gene matches. The CDR3 covers 13 residues. Germline assignment: CDR1 SGHRS and CDR2 YFSETQ. The authors built TCR beta libraries using iRepertoire HTBI primers and Arm-PCR of CDR3 regions. TCRdb passed the multiplex PCR reads through MiXCR, listing each CDR3 protein once. The sample records roughly 530,000 distinct CDR3 sequences, around 16% being singletons. The sample holds a few counts of this clonotype. The same sample was also used in a study of T cells in Graves' hyperthyroidism and ophthalmopathy. That source reports: Uncontrolled infection, other autoimmune disease, pregnancy and lactation each barred patients from inclusion.

The sequencing here drew on peripheral blood mononuclear cells (PBMCs), taken at new diagnosis, from a patient treated with antithyroid drugs. This TCR was recovered from a woman aged 35 to 60 with Graves disease. The chain has TRBV5-1 and TRBJ1-1; 7 bases line up with TRBD1. The CDR3 here is CASQEGQTYEAFF. CDR3 sequence (DNA): TGCGCCAGCCAAGAGGGACAGACTTATGAAGCTTTCTTT.